The rows below give T cell receptor beta chains drawn from one sample of a study of molecular identifiers for immune sequencing clone quantification. TCRdb analysed the PCR reads with MiXCR anew, one entry per CDR3 protein. The sample records 85,000 to 100,000 distinct CDR3 sequences, 20% to 25% being singletons. Material: naive CD8+ T cells from blood, with Jurkat cell RNA spiked in. These receptors all stem from a human donor in good health. Some libraries in this study had Jurkat cell RNA spiked in. The CDR3 runs from the conserved cysteine through the conserved F or W. The order of the fields is clone size, V gene, D gene, J gene, CDR3 DNA, CDR3 protein. The D gene is left open where the match is weak. The size entry gives once, few or many counts, or a class when the clone is expanded.

many	TRBV6-5	TRBD1	TRBJ1-2	TGTGCCAGCAGTTACCCTGAGGACAGGTTGATCTATGGCTACACCTTC	CASSYPEDRLIYGYTF
many	TRBV11-2	NA	TRBJ2-1	TGTGCCAGCAGCCCCGTGTGGGACACCAACAATGAGCAGTTCTTC	CASSPVWDTNNEQFF
many	TRBV14	TRBD2	TRBJ2-7	TGTGCCAGCAGCCAAGGAAAGGAGGCTAGCGGGAGTGTATTGGTCGAGCAGTACTTC	CASSQGKEASGSVLVEQYF
once	TRBV30	NA	TRBJ2-2	TGTGCCTGGAGGTGGTCCGGGGAGCTGTTTTTT	CAWRWSGELFF
medium-sized	TRBV28	NA	TRBJ2-3	TGTGCCAGCAGCCGCGGGGGCAGAGATACGCAGTATTTT	CASSRGGRDTQYF
few	TRBV3-1	NA	TRBJ1-2	TGTGCCAGCAGCCAACCCCTGACGGGCGGTCGGTATGGCTACACCTTC	CASSQPLTGGRYGYTF
many	TRBV5-4	NA	TRBJ2-2	TGTGCCAGCAGCTTGGCCCCAGGGACCGGGGAGCTGTTTTTT	CASSLAPGTGELFF
many	TRBV4-1	NA	TRBJ2-1	TGCGCCAGCAGCCATGGAGGGGGGACCTCCTACAATGAGCAGTTCTTC	CASSHGGGTSYNEQFF
many	TRBV2	NA	TRBJ1-1	TGTGCCATGGACAGGAACACTGAAGCTTTCTTT	CAMDRNTEAFF
many	TRBV7-6	NA	TRBJ2-2	TGTGCCAGCAGCTTCCGGGGTAACACCGGGGAGCTGTTTTTT	CASSFRGNTGELFF
many	TRBV5-6	NA	TRBJ2-5	TGTGCCAGCAGCACGGGACGGCAGGGGATTGGAGAGACCCAGTACTTC	CASSTGRQGIGETQYF
many	TRBV12-3/TRBV12-4	TRBD1	TRBJ1-1	TGTGCCAGCAGTTTCGATGCGCAGGGGGCAGCTTTCTTT	CASSFDAQGAAFF